This T cell receptor (beta chain) was documented in a study of human T cells and chemical hapten exposure. Turning to the study itself: The scalp of each patient received a weekly diphenylcyclopropenone dose for the full roughly 23-week study.

Per germline, CDR1 MDHEN and CDR2 SYDVKM. The CDR3 runs to 14 residues. V gave up 6 bases and J gave up 4 bases, with 15 bases separating them. Time point indicated: pre-sensitization, week 0. Treatment specified: therapeutic diphenylcyclopropenone sensitization with weekly scalp DPC. Via MiXCR, TCRdb re-called the RACE reads, giving one row per CDR3 protein. The sample lists 60,000 to 70,000 distinct CDR3 sequences, approximately 11% seen once, with 5% to 5.5% in the top ten. In its sample, this clonotype was seen many times. The sequencing here drew on whole blood, taken in connection with sensitization to the hapten diphenylcyclopropenone (DPC). The sequence was obtained from a woman between 50 and 59 years old with alopecia areata. Some clones in this sample may be carry-over from other donors' samples. The chain couples TRBV28 to TRBJ1-2; D is undetermined. CDR3 nucleotide sequence: TGTGCCAGCAGCCGCCGGTGGCTGAGCTATGGCTACACCTTC. It is translated as CASSRRWLSYGYTF.